This T cell receptor (beta chain) was captured in a study of T cell clones after liver transplantation. In the study overall: Apart from three HCV-positive recipients, transplants were for non-autoimmune, non-viral reasons. Until 12-24 months post-transplant, subjects got standard immunosuppression and no induction.

V shed 7 bases, J shed 3 bases, and the junction held 11 bases outside the gene matches. Per germline, CDR1 MDHEN and CDR2 SYDVKM. The CDR3 sequence is 15 residues long. This clone was counted only a few times. The antigen is undetermined. Proliferating CFSE-low MLR cells were sequenced to define alloreactive TCRbeta sequences. Pre-transplant recipient cells responded to graft donor PBMCs, splenocytes, lymph-node cells, or third-party PBMCs. The data were produced by immunoSEQ multiplex PCR, yet TCRdb's version contains in-frame clones alone and is incomplete. The sample consists of under 5,000 clones, 25% to 30% of them appearing once. Study-wide results and caveats: Donor-reactive sequences fell more than third party-reactive ones, suggesting partial deletion.

The chain couples TRBV28 to TRBJ2-5; TRBD2 aligns across 7 bases. What was sequenced was CD4+ T cells from cultured PBMCs. The TCR was taken from a human patient who received a liver transplant. Some T cells may originate from the graft donor. The CDR3 region is CASTRYGLAEETQYF. In nucleotides, the CDR3 is TGTGCCAGCACCAGGTACGGGCTAGCGGAAGAGACCCAGTACTTC.